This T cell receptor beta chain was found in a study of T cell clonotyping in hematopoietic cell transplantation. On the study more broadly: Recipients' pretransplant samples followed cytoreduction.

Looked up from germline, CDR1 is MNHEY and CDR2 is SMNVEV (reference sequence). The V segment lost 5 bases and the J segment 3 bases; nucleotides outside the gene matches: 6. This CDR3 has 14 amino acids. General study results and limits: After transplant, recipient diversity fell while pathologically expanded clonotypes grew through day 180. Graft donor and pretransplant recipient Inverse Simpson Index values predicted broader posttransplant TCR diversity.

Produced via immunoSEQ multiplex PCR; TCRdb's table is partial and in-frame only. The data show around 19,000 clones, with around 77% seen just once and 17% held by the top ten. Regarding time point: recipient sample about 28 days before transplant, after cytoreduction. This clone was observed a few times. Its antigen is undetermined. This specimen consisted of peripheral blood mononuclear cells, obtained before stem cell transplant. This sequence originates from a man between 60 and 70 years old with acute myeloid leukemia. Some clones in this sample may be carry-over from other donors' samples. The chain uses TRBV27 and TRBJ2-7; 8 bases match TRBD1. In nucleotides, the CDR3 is TGTGCCAGCAGTACCGGGACAGGTTACTACGAGCAGTACTTC. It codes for CASSTGTGYYEQYF.